The clone carrying this TCR beta chain was observed a single time. Its antigen is still unknown. Some clones are missing from TCRdb's copy, which holds only in-frame ones; the method was immunoSEQ multiplex PCR. The sample contains 82,000 or so clones, roughly 90% of which appear only once. This entry is derived from a study of T cell responses to AZD1222 COVID-19 vaccine. The study, taken as a whole, reports: It was only after the peak T cell response that any repertoires were sampled.

The V gene's germline CDR1 is MDHEN and CDR2 SYDVKM. This CDR3 contains 12 residues. The V and J genes are TRBV28 and TRBJ2-7, with D uncertain. The TCR sequence derives from an adult in good health. The sample here was peripheral blood, taken on day 0 of AZD1222 vaccination. The DNA of the CDR3 is TGTGGAAGTTGGGCTAGTTACAACGAGCAGTACTTC. This codes for CGSWASYNEQYF.